This T cell receptor (beta chain) came from a study of blood T cell repertoires in COVID-19. Study-level information: Both acute and convalescent COVID-19 samples were obtained from the United States, Italy and Spain.

TCRdb's table, derived via immunoSEQ multiplex PCR, lists solely in-frame clones and lacks some. Seen here are some 130,000 clones, 80% to 85% observed once, and the top ten hold 18%. The cohort comprised adults aged about 18 to 90 years residing in about two dozen US areas. Either two negative PCRs, clearance, or symptom resolution qualified Cohort 3 donors as recovered. From germline, CDR1 is SGHAT and CDR2 FQNNGV. The CDR3 is 13 amino acids. V was pared by 5 bases and J by 8 bases, with 8 bases of the junction left unmatched. Material for sequencing was PBMCs or T cells enriched from blood (not recorded which). The chain has TRBV11-2 and TRBJ1-2, with 7 bases aligning to TRBD1. This TCR derives from a man aged 25-45 years who had recovered from COVID-19. CDR3 residues: CASSPDRASGYTF. In nucleotides, the CDR3 is TGTGCCAGCAGCCCCGACAGGGCTTCGGGCTACACCTTC.